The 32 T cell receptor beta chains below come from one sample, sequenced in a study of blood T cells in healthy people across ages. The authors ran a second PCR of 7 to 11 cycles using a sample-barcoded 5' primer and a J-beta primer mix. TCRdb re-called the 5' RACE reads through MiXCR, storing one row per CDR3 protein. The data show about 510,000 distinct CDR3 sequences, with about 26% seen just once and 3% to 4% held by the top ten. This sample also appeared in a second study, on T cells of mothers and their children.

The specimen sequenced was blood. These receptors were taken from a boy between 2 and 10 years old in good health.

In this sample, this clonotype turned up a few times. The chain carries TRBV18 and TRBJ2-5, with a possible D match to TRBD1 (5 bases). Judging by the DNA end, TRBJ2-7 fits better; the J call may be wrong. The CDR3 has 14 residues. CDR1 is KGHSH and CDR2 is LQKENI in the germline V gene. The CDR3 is CASSPQGKGYEQYF. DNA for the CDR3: TGTGCCAGCTCACCACAGGGGAAAGGCTACGAGCAGTACTTC.

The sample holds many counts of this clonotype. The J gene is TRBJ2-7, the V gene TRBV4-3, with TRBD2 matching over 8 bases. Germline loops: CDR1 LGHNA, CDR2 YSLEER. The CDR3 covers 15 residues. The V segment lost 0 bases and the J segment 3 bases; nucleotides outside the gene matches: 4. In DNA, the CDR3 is TGCGCCAGCAGCCAAGATAAGCGGGAGCACTACGAGCAGTACTTC. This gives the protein CASSQDKREHYEQYF.

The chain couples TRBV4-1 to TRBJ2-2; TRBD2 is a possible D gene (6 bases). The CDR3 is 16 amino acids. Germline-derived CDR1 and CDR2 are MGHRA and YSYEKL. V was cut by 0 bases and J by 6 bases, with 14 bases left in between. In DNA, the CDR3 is TGCGCCAGCAGCCAAGATCAACTGGAGGGAGCCGGGGAGCTGTTTTTT. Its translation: CASSQDQLEGAGELFF.

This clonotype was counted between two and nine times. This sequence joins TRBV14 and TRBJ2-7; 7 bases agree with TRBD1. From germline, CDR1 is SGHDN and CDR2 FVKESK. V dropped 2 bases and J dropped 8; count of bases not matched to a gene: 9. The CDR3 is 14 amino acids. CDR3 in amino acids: CASSQQWQGEKQYF. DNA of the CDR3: TGTGCCAGCAGCCAACAATGGCAGGGGGAAAAGCAGTACTTC.

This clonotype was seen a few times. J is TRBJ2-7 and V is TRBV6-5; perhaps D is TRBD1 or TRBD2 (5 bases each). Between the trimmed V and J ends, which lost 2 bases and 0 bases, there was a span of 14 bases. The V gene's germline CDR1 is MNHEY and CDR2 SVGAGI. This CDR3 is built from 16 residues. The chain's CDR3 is CASSYVWGTYSYEQYF. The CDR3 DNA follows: TGTGCCAGCAGTTACGTATGGGGGACCTACTCCTACGAGCAGTACTTC.

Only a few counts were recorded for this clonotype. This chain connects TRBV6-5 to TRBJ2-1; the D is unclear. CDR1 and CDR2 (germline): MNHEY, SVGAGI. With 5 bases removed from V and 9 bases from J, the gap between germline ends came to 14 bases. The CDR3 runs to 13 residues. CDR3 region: CASSVGRRGEQFF. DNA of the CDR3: TGTGCCAGCAGTGTTGGGCGGCGCGGTGAGCAGTTCTTC.

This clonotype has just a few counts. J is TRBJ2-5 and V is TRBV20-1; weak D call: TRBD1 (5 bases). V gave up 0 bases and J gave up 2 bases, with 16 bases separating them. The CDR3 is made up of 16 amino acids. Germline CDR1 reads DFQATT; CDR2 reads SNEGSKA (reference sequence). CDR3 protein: CSARDLFSQGQETQYF. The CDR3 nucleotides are TGCAGTGCTAGAGATCTGTTCTCGCAGGGACAAGAGACCCAGTACTTC.

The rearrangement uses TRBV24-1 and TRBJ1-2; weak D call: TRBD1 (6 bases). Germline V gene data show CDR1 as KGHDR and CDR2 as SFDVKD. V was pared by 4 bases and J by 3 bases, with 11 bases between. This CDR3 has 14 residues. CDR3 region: CATSDGGSDYGYTF. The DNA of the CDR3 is TGTGCCACCAGTGACGGGGGCAGTGACTATGGCTACACCTTC.

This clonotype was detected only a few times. The CDR3 DNA is TGTGCCAGCAATAGTTTGGGCACAGATACGCAGTATTTT. Its protein is CASNSLGTDTQYF. The chain joins TRBV6-5 to TRBJ2-3; D is unclear. Germline CDR1 reads MNHEY; CDR2 reads SVGAGI. The V end was cut by 7 bases, the J end by 1 base, with 9 bases between. The CDR3 has 13 residues.

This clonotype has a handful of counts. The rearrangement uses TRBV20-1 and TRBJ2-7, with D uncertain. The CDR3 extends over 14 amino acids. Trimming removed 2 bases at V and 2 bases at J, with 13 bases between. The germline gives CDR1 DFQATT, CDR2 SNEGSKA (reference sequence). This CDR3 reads CSARRPTEPYEQYF. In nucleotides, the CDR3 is TGCAGTGCTAGAAGGCCAACGGAACCCTACGAGCAGTACTTC.

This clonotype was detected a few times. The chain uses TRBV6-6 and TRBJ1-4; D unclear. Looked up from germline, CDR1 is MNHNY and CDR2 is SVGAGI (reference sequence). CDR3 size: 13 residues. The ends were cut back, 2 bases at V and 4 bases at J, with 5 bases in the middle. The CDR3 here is CASSYRDNEKLFF. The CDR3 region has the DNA TGTGCCAGCAGTTACAGGGATAATGAAAAACTGTTTTTT.

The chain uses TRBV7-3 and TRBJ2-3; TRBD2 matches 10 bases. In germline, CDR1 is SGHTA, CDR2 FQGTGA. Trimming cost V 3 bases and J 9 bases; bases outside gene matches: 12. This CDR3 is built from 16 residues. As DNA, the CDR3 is TGTGCCAGCAGCTTGAACCCCACTAGCGGGGCAATGACGCAGTATTTT. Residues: CASSLNPTSGAMTQYF.

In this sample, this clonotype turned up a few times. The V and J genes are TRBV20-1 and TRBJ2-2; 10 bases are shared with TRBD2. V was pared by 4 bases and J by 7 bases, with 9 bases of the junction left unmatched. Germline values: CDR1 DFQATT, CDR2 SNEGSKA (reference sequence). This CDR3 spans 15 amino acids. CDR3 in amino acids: CSAKLAGALGGELFF. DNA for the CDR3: TGCAGTGCTAAGCTAGCGGGGGCCCTGGGCGGGGAGCTGTTTTTT.

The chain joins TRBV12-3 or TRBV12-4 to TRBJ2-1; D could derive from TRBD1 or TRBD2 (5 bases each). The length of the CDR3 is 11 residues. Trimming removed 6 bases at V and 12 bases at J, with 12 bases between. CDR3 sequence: CASRRGPTQFF. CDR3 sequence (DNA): TGTGCCAGCAGAAGGGGACCCACGCAGTTCTTC.

In nucleotides, the CDR3 is TGTGCCAGCAGTTACTTACACAGGGGGGGGACCGGGGAGCTGTTTTTT. Residues: CASSYLHRGGTGELFF. This chain connects TRBV6-5 to TRBJ2-2, with D possibly TRBD1 on 8 matching bases. This CDR3 is built from 16 residues. Germline V lookup: CDR1 MNHEY, CDR2 SVGAGI. V lost 1 base, J lost 5 bases, and 14 bases lay in between.

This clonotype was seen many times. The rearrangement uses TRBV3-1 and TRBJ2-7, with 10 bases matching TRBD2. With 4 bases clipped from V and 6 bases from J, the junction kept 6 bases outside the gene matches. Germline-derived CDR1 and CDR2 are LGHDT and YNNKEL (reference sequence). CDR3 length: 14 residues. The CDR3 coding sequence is TGTGCCAGCAGCCTAGCGGGAGGCCCCTCCGAGCAGTACTTC. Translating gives CASSLAGGPSEQYF.

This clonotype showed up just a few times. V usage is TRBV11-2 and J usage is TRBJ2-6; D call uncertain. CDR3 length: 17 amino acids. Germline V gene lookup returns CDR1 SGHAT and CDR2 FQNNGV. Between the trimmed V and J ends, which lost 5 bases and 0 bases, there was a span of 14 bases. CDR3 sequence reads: CASSIRLAVSGANVLTF. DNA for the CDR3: TGTGCCAGCAGCATCAGACTGGCCGTCTCTGGGGCCAACGTCCTGACTTTC.

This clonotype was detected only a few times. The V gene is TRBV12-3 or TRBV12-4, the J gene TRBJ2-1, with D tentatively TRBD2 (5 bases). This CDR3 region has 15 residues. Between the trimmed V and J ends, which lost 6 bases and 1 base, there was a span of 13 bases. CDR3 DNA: TGTGCCAGCAGCCCCTCATGGGAGTCCTACAATGAGCAGTTCTTC. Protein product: CASSPSWESYNEQFF.

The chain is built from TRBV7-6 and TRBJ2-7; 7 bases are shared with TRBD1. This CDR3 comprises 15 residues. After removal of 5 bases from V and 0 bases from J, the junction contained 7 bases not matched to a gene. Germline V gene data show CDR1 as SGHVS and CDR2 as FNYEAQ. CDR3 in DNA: TGTGCCAGCAGCGAGTGGGACAGCCTCTCCTACGAGCAGTACTTC. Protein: CASSEWDSLSYEQYF.

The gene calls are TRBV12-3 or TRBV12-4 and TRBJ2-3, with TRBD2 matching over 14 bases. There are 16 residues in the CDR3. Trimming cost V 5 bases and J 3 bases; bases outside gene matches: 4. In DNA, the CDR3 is TGTGCCAGCAGTGAGCGACTAGCGGGAGGGACAGATACGCAGTATTTT. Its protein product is CASSERLAGGTDTQYF.

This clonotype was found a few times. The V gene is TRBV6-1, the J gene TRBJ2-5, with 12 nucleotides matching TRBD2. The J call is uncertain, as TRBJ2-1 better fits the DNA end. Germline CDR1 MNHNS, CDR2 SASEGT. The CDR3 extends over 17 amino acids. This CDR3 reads CASSAGLAGLTPNEQFF. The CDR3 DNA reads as TGTGCCAGCAGTGCCGGACTAGCGGGACTCACCCCCAATGAGCAGTTCTTC.

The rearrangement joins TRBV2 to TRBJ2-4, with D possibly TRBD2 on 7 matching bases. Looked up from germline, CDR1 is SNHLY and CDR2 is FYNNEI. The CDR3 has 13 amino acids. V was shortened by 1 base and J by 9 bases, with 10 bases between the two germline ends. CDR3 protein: CASSEVGGGIQYF. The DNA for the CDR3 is TGTGCCAGCAGTGAAGTGGGAGGGGGCATTCAGTACTTC.

The CDR3 here is CASSGLQGAGGNTIYF. CDR3 DNA sequence: TGTGCCAGCAGCGGATTACAGGGGGCAGGTGGAAACACCATATATTTT. V gene TRBV9 combines with J gene TRBJ1-3, with 9 bases fitting TRBD1. Looked up from germline, CDR1 is SGDLS and CDR2 is YYNGEE. The CDR3 contains 16 residues. V dropped 3 bases and J dropped 3; count of bases not matched to a gene: 7.

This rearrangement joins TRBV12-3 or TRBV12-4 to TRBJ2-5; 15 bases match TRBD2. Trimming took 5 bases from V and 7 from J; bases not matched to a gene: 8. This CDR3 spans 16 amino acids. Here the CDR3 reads CASSPEGLAGGGTQYF. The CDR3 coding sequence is TGTGCCAGCAGTCCCGAGGGACTAGCGGGAGGTGGGACCCAGTACTTC.

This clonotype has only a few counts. The CDR3 loop is CASSLNAGSVGTQYF. The CDR3 region has the DNA TGTGCCAGCAGTCTTAACGCGGGATCGGTGGGTACGCAGTATTTT. This chain links TRBV12-3 or TRBV12-4 with TRBJ2-3, with D perhaps TRBD2 (6 bases). This CDR3 is 15 amino acids long. V dropped 5 bases and J dropped 8 bases, with 20 bases sitting between them.

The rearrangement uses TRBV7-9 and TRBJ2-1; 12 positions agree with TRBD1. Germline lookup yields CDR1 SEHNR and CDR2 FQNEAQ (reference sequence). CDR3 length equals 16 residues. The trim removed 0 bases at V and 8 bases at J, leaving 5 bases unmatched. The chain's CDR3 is CASSLAGQGARDEQFF. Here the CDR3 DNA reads TGTGCCAGCAGCTTAGCGGGACAGGGGGCCAGGGATGAGCAGTTCTTC. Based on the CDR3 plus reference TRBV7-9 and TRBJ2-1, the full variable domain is DTGVSQNPRHKITKRGQNVTFRCDPISEHNRLYWYRQTLGQGPEFLTYFQNEAQLEKSRLLSDRFSAERPKGSFSTLEIQRTEQGDSAMYLCASSLAGQGARDEQFFGPGTRLTVL.

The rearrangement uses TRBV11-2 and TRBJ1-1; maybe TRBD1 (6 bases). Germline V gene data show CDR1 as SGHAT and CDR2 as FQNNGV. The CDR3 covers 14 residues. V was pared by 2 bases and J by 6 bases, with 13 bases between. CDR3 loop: CASSLKQGSAEAFF. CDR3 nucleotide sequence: TGTGCCAGCAGCTTAAAACAGGGTAGCGCTGAAGCTTTCTTT. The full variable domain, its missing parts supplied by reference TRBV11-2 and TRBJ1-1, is EAGVAQSPRYKIIEKRQSVAFWCNPISGHATLYWYQQILGQGPKLLIQFQNNGVVDDSQLPKDRFSAERLKGVDSTLKIQPAKLEDSAVYLCASSLKQGSAEAFFGQGTRLTVV.

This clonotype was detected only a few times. CDR3 amino acids: CASSLDGLAGAYEQYF. CDR3 sequence (DNA): TGTGCCAGCAGTTTAGATGGACTAGCGGGGGCTTACGAGCAGTACTTC. The V and J genes are TRBV12-3 or TRBV12-4 and TRBJ2-7; TRBD2 matches at 13 bases. Germline trimming cut 1 base from V and 4 bases from J; bases unmatched to any gene: 4. There are 16 residues in the CDR3.

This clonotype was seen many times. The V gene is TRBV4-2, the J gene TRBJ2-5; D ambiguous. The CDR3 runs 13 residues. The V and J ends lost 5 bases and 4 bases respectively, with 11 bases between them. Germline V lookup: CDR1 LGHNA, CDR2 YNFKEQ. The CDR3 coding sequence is TGTGCCAGCAGCTCCCAATATCGAGAGACCCAGTACTTC. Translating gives CASSSQYRETQYF.

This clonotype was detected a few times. DNA of the CDR3: TGTGCCAGCAGCCCTAGATGGGATAGGCACAATGAGCAGTTCTTC. Residues: CASSPRWDRHNEQFF. The chain joins TRBV7-9 to TRBJ2-1; D call uncertain. The length of the CDR3 is 15 residues. In germline, CDR1 is SEHNR, CDR2 FQNEAQ (reference sequence). The germline V and J ends were trimmed by 5 bases and 5 bases, with 16 bases remaining between them.

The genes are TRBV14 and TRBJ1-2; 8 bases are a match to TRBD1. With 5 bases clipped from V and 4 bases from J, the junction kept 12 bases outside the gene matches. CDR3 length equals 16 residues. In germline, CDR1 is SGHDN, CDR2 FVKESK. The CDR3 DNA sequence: TGTGCCAGCAGCGTCCGGACAGGGAGTAAGAGCTATGGCTACACCTTC. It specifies CASSVRTGSKSYGYTF.

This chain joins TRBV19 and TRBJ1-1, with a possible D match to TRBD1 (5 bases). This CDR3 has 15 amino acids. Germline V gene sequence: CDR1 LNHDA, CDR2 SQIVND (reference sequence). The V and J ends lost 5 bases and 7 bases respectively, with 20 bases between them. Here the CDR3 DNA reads TGTGCCAGTAGTTTGGGGCGGGGAGATTTCAGTGAAGCTTTCTTT. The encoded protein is CASSLGRGDFSEAFF.